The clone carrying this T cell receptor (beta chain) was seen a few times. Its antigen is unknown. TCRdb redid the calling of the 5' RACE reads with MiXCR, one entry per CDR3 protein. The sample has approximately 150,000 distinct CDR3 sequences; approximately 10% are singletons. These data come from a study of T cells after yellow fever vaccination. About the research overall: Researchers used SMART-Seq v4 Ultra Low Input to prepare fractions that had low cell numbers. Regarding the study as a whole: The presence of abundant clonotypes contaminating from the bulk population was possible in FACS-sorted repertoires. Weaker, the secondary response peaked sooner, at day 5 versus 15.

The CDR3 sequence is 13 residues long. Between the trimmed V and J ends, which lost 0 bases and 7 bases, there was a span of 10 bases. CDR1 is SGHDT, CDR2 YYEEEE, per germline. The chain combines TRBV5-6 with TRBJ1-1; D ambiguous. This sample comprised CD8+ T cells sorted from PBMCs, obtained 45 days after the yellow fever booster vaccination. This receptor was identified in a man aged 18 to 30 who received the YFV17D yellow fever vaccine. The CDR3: CASSLAVGLEAFF. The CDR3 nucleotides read TGTGCCAGCAGCTTGGCGGTAGGGCTTGAAGCTTTCTTT.